The rows below give T cell receptor beta chains drawn from one sample of a study of blood T cell repertoires in COVID-19. Clones were read by immunoSEQ multiplex PCR, and TCRdb kept only the in-frame ones, dropping some. The table lists roughly 200,000 clones, 76% of them singletons. The sequencing input was peripheral blood. These receptors were obtained from a woman in her 50s with active or convalescent COVID-19. CDR3s leave out the opening cysteine and the closing phenylalanine or tryptophan. Each record gives: CDR3 length, clone size, J gene, V gene, CDR3 protein. Clone size appears in some rows only: once, few, many, or a class for an expanded clone.

>12|-|TRBJ1-1|TRBV2
ASSEGGVRTEAF
>14|once|TRBJ2-6|TRBV7-3
ASSSRGGPGANVLT
>14|many|TRBJ2-1|TRBV18
ASSSIRDSSYNEQF
>11|-|TRBJ1-3|TRBV6-1
ASSESAVLGIY
>14|once|TRBJ2-7|TRBV4-3
ASSQDLGASTYEQY
>12|-|TRBJ2-5|TRBV7-2
ASSLVPGAKTQY
>12|-|TRBJ1-2|TRBV27
ASSPRTGPYGYT
>12|few|TRBJ2-1|TRBV11-3
ASSLDRVYNEQF
>11|-|TRBJ2-4|TRBV19
ASSSEAKNIQY
>13|-|TRBJ2-7|TRBV4-3
ASSEGTWASYEQY
>13|-|TRBJ2-7|TRBV11-2
ASSLDLKQLHEQY
>13|-|TRBJ2-2|TRBV19
ASRGTGQGGGELF
>12|-|TRBJ1-2|TRBV7-9
ASSLAALVEGYT
>15|-|TRBJ1-5|TRBV7-9
ASSLGSTGDSNQPQH
>13|-|TRBJ2-2|TRBV19
ASATPSTRTGELF
>13|few|TRBJ2-1|TRBV9
ASSATSGGRGEQF
>12|-|TRBJ1-2|TRBV4-2
ASSQDGDSYGYT
>11|-|TRBJ2-7|TRBV6-6
ASSYRRESEQY
>14|-|TRBJ2-2|TRBV13
ASSLRWGGGTGELF
>12|-|TRBJ2-7|TRBV18
ASAIRQGGDEQY
>15|-|TRBJ2-3|TRBV6-1
ASSAEWLAGGTDTQY
>15|few|TRBJ2-2|TRBV5-6
ASSPDRGLGVTGELF
>12|once|TRBJ1-5|TRBV11-1
ASSLGQSNQPQH
>12|-|TRBJ2-7|TRBV10-3
AISGGRGLDEQY
>12|-|TRBJ2-3|TRBV7-9
ASSLRAGADTQY